This T cell receptor (beta chain) was observed in a study of persistence of HIV-infected CD4 T cells. Germline values: CDR1 SGHVS, CDR2 FQNEAQ. V lost 5 bases, J lost 6 bases, and 7 bases stayed unmatched. The CDR3 loop spans 14 amino acids. On this clone: The antigen remains undetermined.

Overlapping HIV-1 Gag 15-mer peptides at about 1 ug per peptide per mL were used. CD4+ T cells upregulating both CD40 ligand and CD69 were sorted as responding cells. CD4+ T cell counts exceeded 400 cells/uL; CMV serology was positive. This was the immunoSEQ version 4 assay in survey mode. Measured with immunoSEQ multiplex PCR; TCRdb has only the in-frame clones, and not every one. The profile shows around 32,000 clones, approximately 66% of them singletons. This chain links TRBV7-8 with TRBJ1-5; 7 positions agree with TRBD1. The sample in question was CD4+ T cells sorted from PBMCs after 18-hour stimulation, obtained from a patient who received antiretroviral therapy. This receptor was obtained from an adult man with HIV who was CMV-seropositive. In DNA, the CDR3 is TGTGCCAGCAGCCACCGGACAGGTATTCAGCCCCAGCATTTT. The encoded protein is CASSHRTGIQPQHF.